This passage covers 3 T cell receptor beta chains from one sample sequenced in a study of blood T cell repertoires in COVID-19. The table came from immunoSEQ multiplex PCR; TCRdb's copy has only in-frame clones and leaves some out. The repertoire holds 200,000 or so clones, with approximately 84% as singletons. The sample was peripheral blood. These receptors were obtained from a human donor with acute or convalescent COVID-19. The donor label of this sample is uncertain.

The DNA for the CDR3 is TGTGCCAGTAGTATCGGGTATCTTAATGAAAAACTGTTTTTT. Protein sequence: CASSIGYLNEKLFF. V is TRBV19 and J is TRBJ1-4; no clear D gene. Trimming shortened V by 3 bases and J by 4 bases, and 9 bases separated the two germline ends. Germline loops: CDR1 LNHDA, CDR2 SQIVND (reference sequence). The CDR3 runs to 14 residues.

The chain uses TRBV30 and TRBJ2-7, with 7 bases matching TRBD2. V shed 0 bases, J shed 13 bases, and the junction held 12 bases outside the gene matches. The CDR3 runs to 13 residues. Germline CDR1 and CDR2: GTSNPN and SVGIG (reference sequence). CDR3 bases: TGTGCCTGGAGTGTACCCCCGGGGGGAAAACCATACTTC. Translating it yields CAWSVPPGGKPYF.

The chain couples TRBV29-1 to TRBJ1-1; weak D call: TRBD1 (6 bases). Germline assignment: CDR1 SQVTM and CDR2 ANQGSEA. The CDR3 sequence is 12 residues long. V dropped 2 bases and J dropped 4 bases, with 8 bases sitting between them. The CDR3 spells CSVERGSTEAFF. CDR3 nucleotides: TGCAGCGTTGAAAGGGGGAGCACTGAAGCTTTCTTT.